This T cell receptor (beta chain) was documented in a study of radiation and T cells in renal cell carcinoma. Study results and limitations: Without pretreatment biopsies, baseline tumor clonotype presence was undetermined.

Trimming removed 1 base from V and 4 bases from J, with 10 bases in between. The CDR3 covers 15 residues. Per germline, CDR1 SEHNR and CDR2 FQNEAQ (reference sequence). Time point noted: baseline pretreatment blood. Treatment given: 15 Gy SBRT to primary tumor, nephrectomy 4 weeks later. This clone occurred a few times. The antigen is undetermined. Method: immunoSEQ multiplex PCR; TCRdb's copy keeps in-frame clones and lacks some. Of about 91,000 clones listed, 82% are singletons. The clonotype originates from a man aged 55 to 70 with renal cell carcinoma. The input for sequencing was blood, taken from a patient whose treatment included radiotherapy and nephrectomy. The V call is TRBV7-9, the J call TRBJ1-4; no clear D. CDR3 nucleotide sequence: TGTGCCAGCAGCTTAGGGAGGGCGATTAATGAAAAACTGTTTTTT. Residues: CASSLGRAINEKLFF.